The T cell receptor beta chain described here comes from a study of T-cell reconstitution after alpha-beta-depleted transplantation in children. Unique molecular identifiers were incorporated during preparation of the TCRbeta library. TCRdb re-derived calls from the PCR reads in MiXCR, one entry per CDR3 protein. This sample has approximately 640,000 distinct CDR3 sequences, with roughly 17% found just once. In germline, CDR1 is SGHRS, CDR2 YFSETQ. Between the trimmed V and J ends, which lost 4 bases and 6 bases, there was a span of 14 bases. The CDR3 length is 14 residues. The sample in question was PBMCs from the stem cell graft donor, obtained from the stem cell graft. The J gene is TRBJ2-1, the V gene TRBV5-1; no reliable D call. This TCR derives from a human donor who donated a stem cell graft to a child with acute myeloid leukemia. The DNA of the CDR3 is TGCGCCAGCAGCCCGCCCCGCGAAATCAATGAGCAGTTCTTC. Translated: CASSPPREINEQFF.